What follows are 20 T cell receptor beta chains derived from one specimen sequenced in a study of immune heterogeneity within non-small cell lung tumors (dated by TCRdb to the late 2010s). The sequencer was a HiSeq X Ten. The TCR beta CDR3 region was amplified with a multiplex PCR system, in which a first round of about 10 cycles was run using 32 V-gene forward and 13 J-gene reverse primers. TCRdb cleaned the public reads at Q25 with fastp, built clones with MiXCR and kept in-frame beta chains. CDR3 protein duplicates are merged, each entry listing the most common genes and DNA. In all, the sample holds approximately 9,800 distinct CDR3 sequences, and less than 20% of those were seen once. The ten largest clones add up to 3% to 4% of the sample. For the TCR template, genomic DNA was extracted from bulk tumor tissue, and 500 to 600 ng of gDNA was amplified for each sample. During surgery, multiple biopsies were taken from each primary tumor, with sampling sites spaced as far apart as possible within the tumor mass. The study cohort was described as untreated, and patients were newly diagnosed NSCLC cases undergoing curative surgery.

Sequenced sample: lung tumor tissue. The receptors shown here come from a man in his forties with non-small cell lung cancer.

The table lists this clonotype with many counts. This chain uses TRBV12-3 or TRBV12-4 with TRBJ2-3; 9 positions agree with TRBD1. CDR3 size: 17 residues. Unmatched junction bases numbered 12, after V lost 7 bases and J lost 1 base. The CDR3 loop reads CASTHLSGQGRTDTQYF. CDR3 nucleotide sequence: TGTGCCAGCACCCACCTGAGTGGACAGGGGCGCACAGATACGCAGTATTTT.

This clonotype was seen many times. The genes are TRBV9 and TRBJ2-2, with TRBD2 identical over 7 bases. CDR1 is SGDLS and CDR2 is YYNGEE in the germline V gene. The junction had 12 bases not matched to a gene; V was cut back by 0 bases and J by 4 bases. The CDR3 consists of 18 residues. As DNA, the CDR3 is TGTGCCAGCAGCGTAGGAGAGGTCGGGGGGAGGGCCACCGGGGAGCTGTTTTTT. Residues: CASSVGEVGGRATGELFF.

A few counts support this clonotype. The V call is TRBV6-1, the J call TRBJ1-4; D perhaps matches TRBD1 (6 bases). Germline V gene data show CDR1 as MNHNS and CDR2 as SASEGT. Trimming took off 5 bases at V and 2 bases at J, with 12 bases between the two ends. The CDR3 totals 15 residues. As DNA, the CDR3 is TGTGCCAGCAGTATCATACAGGGTACTAATGAAAAACTGTTTTTT. Translated, it gives CASSIIQGTNEKLFF.

This clonotype appeared many times. The chain uses TRBV6-6 and TRBJ2-2; no reliable D call. The germline gives CDR1 MNHNY, CDR2 SVGAGI (reference sequence). This CDR3 spans 13 amino acids. V lost 0 bases, J lost 3 bases, and 2 bases lay in between. The CDR3 DNA follows: TGTGCCAGCAGTTACTCGCACACCGGGGAGCTGTTTTTT. It translates to CASSYSHTGELFF.

The chain joins TRBV20-1 to TRBJ2-7, with 7 bases matching TRBD1. Per the germline V gene, CDR1 is DFQATT and CDR2 is SNEGSKA (reference sequence). Trimming cost V 3 bases and J 4 bases; bases outside gene matches: 12. CDR3 length: 15 amino acids. CDR3 DNA sequence: TGCAGTGCTAGGGACCTCGAGACAGGGCCGTACGAGCAGTACTTC. As protein: CSARDLETGPYEQYF.

Many counts were recorded for this clonotype. The gene calls are TRBV10-2 and TRBJ1-6; TRBD1 matches 7 bases. The CDR3 spans 14 residues. Germline assignment: CDR1 WSHSY and CDR2 SAAADI. The V segment lost 7 bases and the J segment 5 bases; nucleotides outside the gene matches: 5. The CDR3 DNA sequence: TGCGCCAGCATCCCCGGGACAGATAATTCACCCCTCCACTTT. It encodes CASIPGTDNSPLHF.

This clonotype rates as medium-sized. The rearrangement joins TRBV18 to TRBJ2-1; possibly TRBD1 for D (6 bases). CDR1 and CDR2 (germline): KGHSH, LQKENI. CDR3 length: 12 amino acids. V was pared by 2 bases and J by 8 bases, with 7 bases between. CDR3 amino acids: CASSPGGDEQFF. The CDR3 DNA sequence: TGTGCCAGCTCACCAGGGGGCGATGAGCAGTTCTTC.

The genes are TRBV20-1 and TRBJ2-7, with TRBD2 matching 13 bases. The CDR3 spans 15 residues. The J segment lost 6 bases and the V segment lost 3 bases, leaving 8 bases of the junction unmatched. Looked up from germline, CDR1 is DFQATT and CDR2 is SNEGSKA (reference sequence). The CDR3 DNA sequence: TGCAGTGCTAGGGGTCCCGGACTAGCGGGGGTCGAGCAGTACTTC. Protein sequence: CSARGPGLAGVEQYF.

This clonotype was picked up many times. The rearrangement links TRBV9 to TRBJ1-1; the D is unclear. Trimming cost V 0 bases and J 3 bases, with 6 bases left between them. This CDR3 spans 13 amino acids. Per germline, CDR1 SGDLS and CDR2 YYNGEE. The CDR3 nucleotides are TGTGCCAGCAGCGTAGCGGGTGACACTGAAGCTTTCTTT. It specifies CASSVAGDTEAFF.

This clonotype was counted ten times or more. The gene calls are TRBV27 and TRBJ2-4, with 7 bases that match TRBD2. There are 15 residues in the CDR3. The V segment lost 5 bases and the J segment 6 bases; nucleotides outside the gene matches: 10. Germline CDR1 and CDR2: MNHEY and SMNVEV (reference sequence). CDR3 coding DNA: TGTGCCAGCAGTCGATTGGGGGGGGGAGTAAACATTCAGTACTTC. As protein: CASSRLGGGVNIQYF.

Turning to this clonotype: This is likely a read error, given that the CDR3 carries no conserved phenylalanine or tryptophan at its end. The DNA is left out, because the CDR3 cannot be placed on it with certainty; the CDR3 is given as TCRdb lists it. This rearrangement joins TRBV28 to TRBJ2-3; TRBD1 is the table's D call, not checked against the DNA. Germline V gene data show CDR1 as MDHEN and CDR2 as SYDVKM. A total of 14 residues make up the CDR3, ends included. This CDR3 reads CASRDSPWEQYFGP.

By sample share, this clonotype is medium-sized (0.01 to 0.1%). The CDR3 loop reads CSVVTGDYGYTF. DNA for the CDR3: TGCAGCGTAGTTACAGGGGACTATGGCTACACCTTC. This chain uses TRBV29-1 with TRBJ1-2; TRBD1 agrees at 7 bases. V trimming: 6 bases; J trimming: 3 bases; junction bases outside the gene matches: 4. This CDR3 is built from 12 residues. CDR1 is SQVTM, CDR2 ANQGSEA, per germline.

This chain connects TRBV18 to TRBJ1-6; 7 bases align to TRBD1. Trimming removed 9 bases from V and 7 bases from J; junction bases left unmatched: 12. Germline CDR1 KGHSH, CDR2 LQKENI. The CDR3 is made up of 15 amino acids. The CDR3 DNA reads as TGTGCCAGACCACCACCAGGGGGATGGAATTCACCCCTCCACTTT. This codes for CARPPPGGWNSPLHF.

This clonotype was observed a handful of times. Being one base from a much bigger clone, this may be a read error. This sequence joins TRBV28 and TRBJ1-1; D remains ambiguous. The CDR3 runs 12 residues. Trimming shortened V by 6 bases and J by 13 bases, and 18 bases separated the two germline ends. The germline CDR1 and CDR2 sequences are MDHEN and SYDVKM. CDR3 region: CASSGGDFGDFF. CDR3 sequence (DNA): TGTGCCAGCAGCGGTGGGGATTTCGGGGATTTCTTT.

By share, this clonotype ranks as medium-sized. The V and J genes are TRBV19 and TRBJ2-1; D is uncertain. The length of the CDR3 is 13 residues. V gave up 2 bases and J gave up 7 bases, with 9 bases separating them. Germline loops: CDR1 LNHDA, CDR2 SQIVND (reference sequence). The CDR3 DNA reads as TGTGCCAGTAGTATATTAGAAGATAATGAGCAGTTCTTC. Its translation is CASSILEDNEQFF.

This clonotype has ten or more counts. The chain combines TRBV30 with TRBJ1-5, with no clear D. The V gene's germline CDR1 is GTSNPN and CDR2 SVGIG (reference sequence). This CDR3 comprises 15 residues. The germline V and J ends were trimmed by 3 bases and 0 bases, with 12 bases remaining between them. CDR3 sequence reads: CAWSRTASSNQPQHF. As DNA, the CDR3 is TGTGCCTGGAGCCGAACAGCGAGTAGCAATCAGCCCCAGCATTTT.

This clonotype was observed at least ten times. The DNA of the CDR3 is TGTGCCAGCAGCCACGAAACAGCGGGCGCCCGGGAGCTGTTTTTT. Amino acids: CASSHETAGARELFF. V usage is TRBV3-1 and J usage is TRBJ2-2, with D possibly TRBD2 on 6 matching bases. The V and J ends lost 3 bases and 9 bases respectively, with 17 bases between them. Germline CDR1 LGHDT, CDR2 YNNKEL (reference sequence). The CDR3 spans 15 residues.

This clonotype was detected many times. V gene TRBV3-1 combines with J gene TRBJ2-1; D is undetermined. The V end lost 4 bases, the J end lost 2 bases, and 9 bases lay between the germline ends. This CDR3 comprises 14 residues. CDR1 LGHDT and CDR2 YNNKEL come from the germline V gene (reference sequence). This CDR3 reads CASSLQTTYNEQFF. DNA for the CDR3: TGTGCCAGCAGCCTACAGACCACCTACAATGAGCAGTTCTTC.

This chain uses TRBV4-2 with TRBJ2-5; D might be TRBD1 or TRBD2, each matching 5 bases. The CDR3 covers 16 residues. Looked up from germline, CDR1 is LGHNA and CDR2 is YNFKEQ. The V end lost 0 bases, the J end lost 2 bases, and 13 bases lay between the germline ends. The CDR3 nucleotides read TGTGCCAGCAGCCAAGATTCGGGACGGCGACAAGAGACCCAGTACTTC. Amino acid sequence: CASSQDSGRRQETQYF.

Many counts were recorded for this clonotype. CDR3 sequence reads: CASSLHSYEQYF. In DNA form, the CDR3 reads TGTGCCAGCAGCTTACACTCCTACGAGCAGTACTTC. V gene TRBV5-5 combines with J gene TRBJ2-7; no firm D call. Trimming stripped 2 bases from V and 0 bases from J, with 3 bases between. This CDR3 comprises 12 residues. Germline CDR1 and CDR2: SGHKS and YYEKEE (reference sequence).